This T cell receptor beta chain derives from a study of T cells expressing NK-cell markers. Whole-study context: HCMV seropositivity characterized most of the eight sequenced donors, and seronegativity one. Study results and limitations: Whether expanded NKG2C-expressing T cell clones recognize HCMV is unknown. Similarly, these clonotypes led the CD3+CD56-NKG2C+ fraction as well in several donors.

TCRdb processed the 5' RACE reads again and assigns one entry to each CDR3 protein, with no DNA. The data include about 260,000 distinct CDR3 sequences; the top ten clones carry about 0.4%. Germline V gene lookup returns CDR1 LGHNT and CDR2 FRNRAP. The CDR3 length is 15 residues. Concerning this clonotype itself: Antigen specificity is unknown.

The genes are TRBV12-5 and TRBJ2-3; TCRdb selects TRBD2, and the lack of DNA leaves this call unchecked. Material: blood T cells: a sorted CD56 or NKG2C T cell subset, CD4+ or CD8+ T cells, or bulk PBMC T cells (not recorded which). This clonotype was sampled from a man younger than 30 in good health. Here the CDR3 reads CASGLPAGLTDTQYF.